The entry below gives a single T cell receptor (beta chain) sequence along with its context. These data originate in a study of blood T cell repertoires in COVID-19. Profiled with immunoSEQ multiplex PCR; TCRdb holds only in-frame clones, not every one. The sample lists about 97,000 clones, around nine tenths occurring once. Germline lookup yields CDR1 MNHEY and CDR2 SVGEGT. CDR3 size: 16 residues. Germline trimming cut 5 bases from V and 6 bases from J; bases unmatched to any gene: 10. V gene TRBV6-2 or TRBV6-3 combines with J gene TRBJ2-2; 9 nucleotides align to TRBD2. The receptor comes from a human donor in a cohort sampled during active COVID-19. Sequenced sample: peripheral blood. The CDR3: CASSTGVAGASGELFF. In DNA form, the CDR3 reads TGTGCCAGCAGTACCGGAGTAGCGGGAGCTTCCGGGGAGCTGTTTTTT.